These 18 T cell receptor beta chains were sequenced from one sample in a study of blood T cell repertoires in COVID-19 (dated by TCRdb to about 2020). The method was the immunoSEQ multiplex PCR assay. TCRdb took over this immuneACCESS table, retaining in-frame rearrangements with V and J assigned. Such tables are incomplete; in checked studies, under half of the missing clones stem from an unresolved V gene, and the remainder is unexplained. A total of about 95,000 clones appear in this sample, more than 80% of them only once. The ten largest clones add up to around 4.8% of the sample. Sequencing input: peripheral blood. These receptors were collected from a man older than 75 with COVID-19, enrolled during active disease.

The chain is built from TRBV29-1 and TRBJ2-7, with D maybe TRBD2 (6 bases). Deletions cut 1 base from V and 3 bases from J, with 7 bases between. The germline V gene has CDR1 SQVTM and CDR2 ANQGSEA. The CDR3 spans 12 residues. In nucleotides, the CDR3 is TGCAGCGTTGAAGGACTAGGCTACGAGCAGTACTTC. Its protein is CSVEGLGYEQYF.

The chain has TRBV19 and TRBJ2-5, with 16 nucleotides matching TRBD2. Trimming took 4 bases from V and 5 from J; bases not matched to a gene: 1. CDR3 length equals 15 residues. In germline, CDR1 is LNHDA, CDR2 SQIVND (reference sequence). As DNA, the CDR3 is TGTGCCAGTAGTAAGGGACTAGCGGGGGGGGAGACCCAGTACTTC. Protein sequence: CASSKGLAGGETQYF. Combining the CDR3 with reference TRBV19 and TRBJ2-5 gives the whole variable domain DGGITQSPKYLFRKEGQNVTLSCEQNLNHDAMYWYRQDPGQGLRLIYYSQIVNDFQKGDIAEGYSVSREKKESFPLTVTSAQKNPTAFYLCASSKGLAGGETQYFGPGTRLLVL.

The V gene is TRBV30, the J gene TRBJ2-2, with unresolved D. Germline CDR1 is GTSNPN and CDR2 is SVGIG (reference sequence). CDR3 length: 13 residues. Trimming took off 7 bases at V and 5 bases at J, with 14 bases between the two ends. The CDR3 coding sequence is TGTGCCTCTACCGATACTACGACCGGGGAGCTGTTTTTT. It is translated as CASTDTTTGELFF.

V and J are TRBV2 and TRBJ1-5, with 8 bases aligning to TRBD1. Germline lookup yields CDR1 SNHLY and CDR2 FYNNEI. The trim removed 7 bases at V and 5 bases at J, leaving 7 bases unmatched. This CDR3 has 14 residues. Here the CDR3 reads CASKGTGGYQPQHF. CDR3 sequence (DNA): TGTGCCAGCAAGGGAACAGGGGGATATCAGCCCCAGCATTTT.

The gene calls are TRBV5-4 and TRBJ2-5, with D possibly matching TRBD1 (6 bases). Between the trimmed V and J ends, which lost 0 bases and 2 bases, there was a span of 8 bases. Germline values: CDR1 SGHNT, CDR2 YYREEE (reference sequence). The CDR3 runs 14 residues. This CDR3 reads CASSLGQAQETQYF. In DNA, the CDR3 is TGTGCCAGCAGCTTGGGACAGGCTCAAGAGACCCAGTACTTC. The full variable domain, rest sourced from reference TRBV5-4 and TRBJ2-5, is ETGVTQSPTHLIKTRGQQVTLRCSSQSGHNTVSWYQQALGQGPQFIFQYYREEENGRGNFPPRFSGLQFPNYSSELNVNALELDDSALYLCASSLGQAQETQYFGPGTRLLVL.

This clone appeared a single time. The chain uses TRBV9 and TRBJ2-1, with 8 nucleotides matching TRBD2. This CDR3 has 15 residues. V gave up 2 bases and J gave up 10 bases; unmatched junction bases: 11. CDR1 and CDR2 from the germline V gene are SGDLS and YYNGEE. The CDR3 bases are TGTGCCAGCAGCGTCGGGCGGGGGGCTATACAAGAGCAGTTCTTC. Its translation is CASSVGRGAIQEQFF. The complete variable domain, with remaining parts taken from reference TRBV9 and TRBJ2-1, reads DSGVTQTPKHLITATGQRVTLRCSPRSGDLSVYWYQQSLDQGLQFLIQYYNGEERAKGNILERFSAQQFPDLHSELNLSSLELGDSALYFCASSVGRGAIQEQFFGPGTRLTVL.

J is TRBJ1-2 and V is TRBV5-1, with D hard to call. The CDR3 sequence is 13 residues long. Trimming took off 4 bases at V and 4 bases at J, with 11 bases between the two ends. Germline V gene data show CDR1 as SGHRS and CDR2 as YFSETQ. CDR3 bases: TGCGCCAGCAGCCCGGTCTCCTTCTATGGCTACACCTTC. Protein sequence: CASSPVSFYGYTF. Supplemented by reference TRBV5-1 and TRBJ1-2, the full variable domain reads KAGVTQTPRYLIKTRGQQVTLSCSPISGHRSVSWYQQTPGQGLQFLFEYFSETQRNKGNFPGRFSGRQFSNSRSEMNVSTLELGDSALYLCASSPVSFYGYTFGSGTRLTVV.

This sequence joins TRBV6-5 and TRBJ1-2; D call uncertain. Trimming pared 7 bases from V and 4 bases from J, leaving 13 bases between. Germline assignment: CDR1 MNHEY and CDR2 SVGAGI. The CDR3 has 13 amino acids. This CDR3 reads CASTAGLSYGYTF. CDR3 in DNA: TGTGCCAGCACCGCTGGTCTCAGCTATGGCTACACCTTC.

This clone has only one observation. V usage is TRBV29-1 and J usage is TRBJ2-3; 11 bases line up with TRBD2. V trimming: 4 bases; J trimming: 3 bases; junction bases outside the gene matches: 6. The CDR3 extends over 15 amino acids. Germline CDR1 is SQVTM and CDR2 is ANQGSEA. CDR3 residues: CSVVSSGGRTDTQYF. The CDR3 bases are TGCAGCGTTGTGTCTAGCGGGGGGCGAACAGATACGCAGTATTTT.

This chain joins TRBV5-4 and TRBJ1-3; 8 bases map to TRBD1. J gave up 1 base and V 5 bases, and 5 bases lay outside the gene matches. The CDR3 covers 15 residues. Germline values: CDR1 SGHNT, CDR2 YYREEE (reference sequence). CDR3 DNA sequence: TGTGCCAGCAGGCCGGACAGGGCTTCTGGAAACACCATATATTTT. This codes for CASRPDRASGNTIYF.

This clone occurred once. The chain employs TRBV27 and TRBJ2-7; 7 bases align to TRBD2. The germline gives CDR1 MNHEY, CDR2 SMNVEV (reference sequence). With V trimmed by 5 bases and J by 6 bases, 10 bases remained unmatched. The CDR3 has 14 residues. In DNA, the CDR3 is TGTGCCAGCAGTCGGCAAACTTCGGGGGGCGAGCAGTACTTC. Its protein product is CASSRQTSGGEQYF.

The rearrangement uses TRBV6-2 or TRBV6-3 and TRBJ2-1; 9 bases are a match to TRBD2. J was trimmed by 2 bases and V by 2 bases; bases with no gene match: 10. Germline assignment: CDR1 MNHEY and CDR2 SVGEGT. This CDR3 comprises 18 residues. In DNA form, the CDR3 reads TGTGCCAGCAGTTACAAGGGCCCAGCTAGCGGGGCCTACAATGAGCAGTTCTTC. Protein sequence: CASSYKGPASGAYNEQFF.

The chain carries TRBV5-4 and TRBJ2-3; the D gene is possibly TRBD2 (5 bases). The CDR3 sequence is 15 residues long. CDR1 and CDR2 from the germline V gene are SGHNT and YYREEE (reference sequence). V lost 4 bases and J 3 bases, leaving 15 bases between the germline ends. The CDR3 sequence is CASSPWGAETDTQYF. In DNA, the CDR3 is TGTGCCAGCAGCCCTTGGGGAGCGGAGACAGATACGCAGTATTTT.

This clone came up once. The chain uses TRBV7-9 and TRBJ2-5; TRBD1 might be the D (5 bases). CDR3 size: 19 residues. Germline loops: CDR1 SEHNR, CDR2 FQNEAQ (reference sequence). V was pared by 0 bases and J by 1 base, with 21 bases between. CDR3 sequence: CASSLANPRRQQFQETQYF. The CDR3 nucleotides are TGTGCCAGCAGCTTAGCGAACCCCCGGCGACAGCAATTCCAAGAGACCCAGTACTTC.

This chain connects TRBV7-3 to TRBJ1-3; D is unresolved. The V gene's germline CDR1 is SGHTA and CDR2 FQGTGA. Deletions cut 2 bases from V and 2 bases from J, with 7 bases between. The CDR3 extends over 14 amino acids. For the CDR3, the DNA is TGTGCCAGCAGCTTAGCAGGCCCTGGAAACACCATATATTTT. Translating it yields CASSLAGPGNTIYF.

The chain recombines TRBV5-6 with TRBJ1-1; D possibly corresponds to TRBD1 (6 bases). Germline assignment: CDR1 SGHDT and CDR2 YYEEEE. V gave up 4 bases and J gave up 3 bases, with 19 bases separating them. The CDR3 runs to 16 residues. CDR3 DNA sequence: TGTGCCAGCAGCCCCCGATCATACAGGGTTCACACTGAAGCTTTCTTT. It specifies CASSPRSYRVHTEAFF.

The rearrangement uses TRBV12-3 or TRBV12-4 and TRBJ2-7; 7 positions agree with TRBD1. This CDR3 comprises 11 residues. The V gene end was trimmed by 4 bases and the J gene end by 6 bases; junction bases not matched to a gene: 0. Here the CDR3 reads CASSSGGEQYF. In nucleotides, the CDR3 is TGTGCCAGCAGTTCAGGGGGCGAGCAGTACTTC.

The J gene is TRBJ2-6, the V gene TRBV12-5, with 8 bases fitting TRBD1. CDR1 is LGHNT, CDR2 FRNRAP, per germline. This CDR3 is built from 16 residues. The trim removed 1 base at V and 2 bases at J, leaving 1 base unmatched. The CDR3 coding sequence is TGTGCTAGTGGTTTGGCAGGGGGCGCTGGGGCCAACGTCCTGACTTTC. This translates into CASGLAGGAGANVLTF.